What follows are 10 T cell receptor beta chains derived from one specimen sequenced in a study of shared clonotypes between healthy human individuals. Measured with immunoSEQ multiplex PCR; TCRdb has only the in-frame clones, and not every one. The repertoire holds about 2.3 million clones, with 85% to 95% as singletons. Sequenced material: naive CD4+ T cells from PBMCs. Subset defined: CD45RA+ positively selected. The receptors come from a young man in good health. Some clones in this sample may be carry-over from other donors' samples.

Here the CDR3 DNA reads TGTGCCAGCAGCGTAGGGACAGGGCTCAACGAGCAGTACTTC. It encodes CASSVGTGLNEQYF. This chain connects TRBV28 to TRBJ2-7; 9 bases map to TRBD1. The germline gives CDR1 MDHEN, CDR2 SYDVKM. The CDR3 loop spans 14 amino acids. V was clipped by 6 bases and J by 5 bases; unmatched bases: 8.

The chain employs TRBV30 and TRBJ1-1; no clear D gene. The V gene's germline CDR1 is GTSNPN and CDR2 SVGIG (reference sequence). The CDR3 runs 14 residues. Between the trimmed V and J ends, which lost 2 bases and 1 base, there was a span of 11 bases. The CDR3 reads CAWSHLAGNTEAFF. Here the CDR3 DNA reads TGTGCCTGGAGTCACCTTGCAGGGAACACTGAAGCTTTCTTT.

DNA of the CDR3: TGTGCCAGCAGCTTAGTTCAGGGGAGAAACACCATATATTTT. The encoded protein is CASSLVQGRNTIYF. This chain links TRBV7-2 with TRBJ1-3; tentative D call: TRBD1 (6 bases). The CDR3 extends over 14 amino acids. Trimming stripped 1 base from V and 5 bases from J, with 9 bases between. The germline V gene encodes CDR1 SGHTA and CDR2 FQGNSA.

The chain joins TRBV7-9 to TRBJ2-7, with 10 nucleotides matching TRBD2. The CDR3 spans 18 residues. CDR1 SEHNR and CDR2 FQNEAQ come from the germline V gene (reference sequence). V trimming: 2 bases; J trimming: 0 bases; junction bases outside the gene matches: 10. This chain's CDR3 is CASSLTLGLADSSYEQYF. The CDR3 region has the DNA TGTGCCAGCAGCTTAACACTTGGACTAGCGGACAGCTCCTACGAGCAGTACTTC.

The chain uses TRBV19 and TRBJ1-1; D possibly corresponds to TRBD1 (5 bases). The V gene's germline CDR1 is LNHDA and CDR2 SQIVND (reference sequence). Trimming cost V 7 bases and J 0 bases, with 15 bases left between them. The CDR3 is 15 residues long. This CDR3 is CASMITGTMNTEAFF. CDR3 nucleotide sequence: TGTGCCAGTATGATAACCGGGACCATGAACACTGAAGCTTTCTTT.

V gene TRBV19 combines with J gene TRBJ2-1; a possible D gene is TRBD2 (6 bases). This CDR3 comprises 17 residues. The germline gives CDR1 LNHDA, CDR2 SQIVND (reference sequence). V was trimmed by 0 bases and J by 4 bases, leaving 16 bases between them. The CDR3 sequence: CASSIDGGIRGYNEQFF. DNA of the CDR3: TGTGCCAGTAGTATAGACGGGGGAATAAGGGGTTACAATGAGCAGTTCTTC. Full variable domain (missing parts from reference TRBV19 and TRBJ2-1): DGGITQSPKYLFRKEGQNVTLSCEQNLNHDAMYWYRQDPGQGLRLIYYSQIVNDFQKGDIAEGYSVSREKKESFPLTVTSAQKNPTAFYLCASSIDGGIRGYNEQFFGPGTRLTVL.

The V and J genes are TRBV5-1 and TRBJ1-3, with 8 bases lining up with TRBD1. The CDR3 extends over 16 amino acids. Trimming cost V 2 bases and J 5 bases; bases outside gene matches: 9. Per germline, CDR1 SGHRS and CDR2 YFSETQ. CDR3 sequence reads: CASSFNGQGIRNTIYF. The CDR3 nucleotides read TGCGCCAGCAGCTTTAATGGACAGGGCATTCGAAACACCATATATTTT.

V gene TRBV7-2 combines with J gene TRBJ2-2; D gene ambiguous. Germline-derived CDR1 and CDR2 are SGHTA and FQGNSA. The CDR3 has 14 amino acids. Between the trimmed V and J ends, which lost 6 bases and 1 base, there was a span of 9 bases. The DNA for the CDR3 is TGTGCCAGCAGTCGCGTGGGGAACACCGGGGAGCTGTTTTTT. Translating gives CASSRVGNTGELFF.

The DNA of the CDR3 is TGTGCCAGCAGTGAAGCGCTTACCGGCTTTGGACAGCCCCAGCATTTT. Residues: CASSEALTGFGQPQHF. The chain is built from TRBV2 and TRBJ1-5; D is unclear. CDR3 length: 16 residues. Germline values: CDR1 SNHLY, CDR2 FYNNEI. V lost 0 bases and J lost 7, with 16 bases in between.

This clone appeared once. This chain connects TRBV6-5 to TRBJ2-2, with TRBD1 identical over 8 bases. The CDR3 runs 14 residues. With V trimmed by 6 bases and J by 6 bases, 6 bases remained unmatched. Germline-derived CDR1 and CDR2 are MNHEY and SVGAGI. The CDR3 DNA is TGTGCCAGCAGAGGGCAGGGGGCGTCCGGGGAGCTGTTTTTT. Protein sequence: CASRGQGASGELFF.